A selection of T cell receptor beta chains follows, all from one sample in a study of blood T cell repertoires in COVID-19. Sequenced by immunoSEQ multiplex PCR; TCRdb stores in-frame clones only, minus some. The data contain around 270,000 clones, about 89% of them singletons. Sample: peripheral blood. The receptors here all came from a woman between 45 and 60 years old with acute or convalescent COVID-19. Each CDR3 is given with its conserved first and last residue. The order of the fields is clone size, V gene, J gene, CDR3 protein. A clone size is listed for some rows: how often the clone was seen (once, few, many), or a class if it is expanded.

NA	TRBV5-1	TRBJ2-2	CASRWGQTNTGELFF
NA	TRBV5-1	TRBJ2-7	CASSPPGTVNPYEQYF
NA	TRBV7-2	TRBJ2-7	CASRTGLADYEQYF
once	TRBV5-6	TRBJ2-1	CASSLGLAVSYNEQFF
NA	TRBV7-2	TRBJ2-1	CASSFATSSHEQFF
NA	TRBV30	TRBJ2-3	CAWNSGITDTQYF
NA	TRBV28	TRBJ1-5	CASTIGTINQPQHF
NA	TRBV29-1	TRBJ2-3	CSVDPLAGITDTQYF
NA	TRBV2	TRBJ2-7	CASSGPGLAGGYEQYF
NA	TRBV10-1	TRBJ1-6	CASSPSAREGNSPLHF
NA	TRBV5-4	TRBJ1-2	CASSSRTVPDHYGYTF
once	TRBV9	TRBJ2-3	CASSVDRGGTDTQYF
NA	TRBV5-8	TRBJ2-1	CASSFLIGTTYNEQFF
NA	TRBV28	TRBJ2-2	CGSPSNTGELFF
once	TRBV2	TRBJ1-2	CASSPRTGNYGYTF
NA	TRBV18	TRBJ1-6	CASSPSTGINSPLHF
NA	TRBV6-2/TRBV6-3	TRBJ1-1	CASSPSIGDRENTEAFF
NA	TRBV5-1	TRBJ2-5	CASSRGTSGRETQYF
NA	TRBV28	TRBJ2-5	CASSISGGTTGTQYF
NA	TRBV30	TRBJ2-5	CAWSVGGSGTQYF
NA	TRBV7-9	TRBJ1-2	CASSSRDRTNYGYTF
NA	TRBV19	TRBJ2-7	CASSARGMTYEQYF
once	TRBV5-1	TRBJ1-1	CASSLDRGRISNTEAFF
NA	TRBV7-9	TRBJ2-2	CASSPGLAHGELFF
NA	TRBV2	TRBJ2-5	CASSEDIQETQYF
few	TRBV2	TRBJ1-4	CASREPGNEKLFF
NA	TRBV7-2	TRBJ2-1	CASSIRRDRGIEQFF
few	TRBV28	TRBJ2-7	CGDTSGTGGDEQYF
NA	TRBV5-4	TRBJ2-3	CASSTVQVRTDTQYF
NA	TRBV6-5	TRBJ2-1	CASSYFGGNEQFF
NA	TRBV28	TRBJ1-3	CASNRGPGNTIYF
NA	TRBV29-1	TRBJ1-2	CSVSTGTNYGYTF
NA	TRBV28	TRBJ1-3	CASRRHFGSGGTAGNTIYF